The next 9 T cell receptor beta chains were all read from a single sample in a study of blood T cells in healthy people across ages (dated by TCRdb to about 2015). Library creation used 5' RACE. Sequencing instrument: Illumina HiSeq 2500. The second PCR ran for roughly 6 to 11 cycles and used a J-beta primer mix along with a sample-barcoded 5' primer. The public sequencing data were trimmed at Q25 with fastp and processed into clonotypes with MiXCR by TCRdb, which kept only in-frame beta chains. For every CDR3 protein sequence, its rows merge into one entry that carries the most common genes and DNA. Across this sample there are about 670,000 distinct CDR3 sequences, with around 43% seen only once. 30% of the sample belongs to the ten largest clones. The sample was blood. The receptor set was obtained from an elderly man in good health.

J is TRBJ1-4 and V is TRBV14; the D is unclear. This CDR3 has 15 residues. Germline V lookup: CDR1 SGHDN, CDR2 FVKESK. Trimming stripped 0 bases from V and 7 bases from J, with 12 bases between. The DNA of the CDR3 is TGTGCCAGCAGCCAAGATCAACGGCGGGGTGAAAAACTGTTTTTT. Residues: CASSQDQRRGEKLFF.

This sequence joins TRBV6-2 or TRBV6-3 and TRBJ2-5, with TRBD2 identical over 7 bases. CDR1 and CDR2 from the germline V gene are MNHEY and SVGEGT. This CDR3 has 15 residues. Unmatched junction bases numbered 17, after V lost 5 bases and J lost 11 bases. The CDR3 bases are TGTGCCAGCAGTCGGGACTACGCGGCCGTGGGAGAGCAGTACTTC. It is translated as CASSRDYAAVGEQYF.

This chain links TRBV5-4 with TRBJ1-2; D is perhaps TRBD1 (6 bases). Trimming took off 3 bases at V and 0 bases at J, with 9 bases between the two ends. Germline CDR1 SGHNT, CDR2 YYREEE (reference sequence). CDR3 length: 14 residues. The CDR3 sequence: CASSYYRANYGYTF. DNA for the CDR3: TGTGCCAGCAGCTACTACAGGGCTAACTATGGCTACACCTTC. Complete variable domain (other parts from reference TRBV5-4 and TRBJ1-2): ETGVTQSPTHLIKTRGQQVTLRCSSQSGHNTVSWYQQALGQGPQFIFQYYREEENGRGNFPPRFSGLQFPNYSSELNVNALELDDSALYLCASSYYRANYGYTFGSGTRLTVV.

This clonotype was observed at least ten times. The chain is built from TRBV13 and TRBJ2-6; D gene unclear. Trimming left V 0 bases short and J 1 base short, with 7 bases between. CDR1 is PRHDT and CDR2 is FYEKMQ in the germline V gene (reference sequence). This CDR3 comprises 16 residues. CDR3 in DNA: TGTGCCAGCAGCTTAGGTGGGGTGTCTGGGGCCAACGTCCTGACTTTC. It specifies CASSLGGVSGANVLTF.

This clonotype was counted at least ten times. The CDR3, as DNA: TGCGCCAGCAGCCAAGATGGGGCAGGGAGAGGAGAGACCCAGTACTTC. This gives the protein CASSQDGAGRGETQYF. The chain uses TRBV4-3 and TRBJ2-5; D may be TRBD1 or TRBD2 (5 bases each). With 0 bases removed from V and 4 bases from J, the gap between germline ends came to 15 bases. This CDR3 comprises 16 residues. Germline CDR1 is LGHNA and CDR2 is YSLEER.

The chain joins TRBV27 to TRBJ1-6; possible D gene TRBD1, 6 bases. The CDR3 extends over 14 amino acids. The germline V gene encodes CDR1 MNHEY and CDR2 SMNVEV (reference sequence). Trimming stripped 8 bases from V and 8 bases from J, with 16 bases between. CDR3 sequence: CASAKGVFDSPLHF. In DNA, the CDR3 is TGTGCCAGCGCCAAGGGGGTCTTCGATTCACCCCTCCACTTT.

The CDR3 sequence: CASSYARVGQEQYF. Here the CDR3 DNA reads TGTGCCAGCAGTTACGCGCGGGTGGGGCAAGAGCAGTACTTC. The chain joins TRBV6-5 to TRBJ2-7; D possibly uses TRBD1 or TRBD2 (5 bases each). V was clipped by 2 bases and J by 7 bases, with 15 bases between them. This CDR3 spans 14 amino acids. Per the germline V gene, CDR1 is MNHEY and CDR2 is SVGAGI.

The chain couples TRBV11-1 to TRBJ2-5; 9 nucleotides align to TRBD2. V gave up 4 bases and J gave up 11 bases; unmatched junction bases: 14. This CDR3 is 15 amino acids long. Germline CDR1 and CDR2: SGHAT and FQDESV (reference sequence). The CDR3 sequence is CASSSENLAGREQYF. The DNA of the CDR3 is TGTGCCAGCAGCTCGGAGAACCTAGCGGGACGGGAGCAGTACTTC.

V and J are TRBV11-2 and TRBJ2-7; D could derive from TRBD1 or TRBD2 (5 bases each). Trimming cost V 4 bases and J 2 bases, with 15 bases left between them. The CDR3 is made up of 15 amino acids. Looked up from germline, CDR1 is SGHAT and CDR2 is FQNNGV. The CDR3 here is CASSSEPGPTYEQYF. The CDR3 nucleotides read TGTGCCAGCAGCTCCGAACCGGGGCCTACCTACGAGCAGTACTTC.